This record concerns one T cell receptor (beta chain) sequence. This record comes from a study of radiation and T cells in renal cell carcinoma. Noted time point: blood 2 weeks post-SBRT. As for treatment: 15 Gy SBRT to primary tumor, nephrectomy 4 weeks later. The data were produced by immunoSEQ multiplex PCR, yet TCRdb's version contains in-frame clones alone and is incomplete. Among some 75,000 clones listed, around 80% were seen once. This CDR3 contains 16 residues. V lost 0 bases to trimming and J lost 5 bases; unmatched junction nucleotides: 7. Germline CDR1 is ENHRY and CDR2 is SYGVKD. The genes are TRBV10-3 and TRBJ1-5; 7 nucleotides match TRBD1. The sample here was blood, taken from a patient whose treatment included radiotherapy and nephrectomy. This receptor was obtained from a man in his fifties or sixties with renal cell carcinoma. CDR3 in amino acids: CAISESRGPRDQPQHF. Here the CDR3 DNA reads TGTGCCATCAGTGAGTCGAGGGGGCCAAGGGATCAGCCCCAGCATTTT.